This T cell receptor (beta chain) was retrieved from a study of radiotherapy plus CTLA-4 blockade in lung cancer. Study background: Across the patients, objective responses occurred in more than 15%, and disease control in roughly 31%.

V was trimmed by 5 bases and J by 1 base, leaving 15 bases between them. Germline CDR1 and CDR2: SGDLS and YYNGEE. The CDR3 is 15 residues long. Comment on this clone: Antigen unknown.

Study conclusions and caveats: Among reported predictors of response, early blood T cell clone dynamics with interferon-beta performed best.

Enrolled patients, whose metastatic non-small-cell lung cancer was chemo-refractory, received focal radiation plus CTLA-4 blockade with ipilimumab. Profiled with immunoSEQ multiplex PCR; TCRdb holds only in-frame clones, not every one. The sample contains approximately 80,000 clones, roughly 69% of which appear only once. The J gene is TRBJ1-2, the V gene TRBV9, with D possibly TRBD1 on 6 matching bases. This TCR was sampled from a human donor with non-small cell lung cancer whose response to radiotherapy plus ipilimumab could not be evaluated. This specimen was peripheral blood, taken from a patient treated with radiotherapy plus ipilimumab. Written as DNA, the CDR3 is TGTGCCAGCAGGGACGACAGGTCTCTTAACTATGGCTACACCTTC. Protein product: CASRDDRSLNYGYTF.